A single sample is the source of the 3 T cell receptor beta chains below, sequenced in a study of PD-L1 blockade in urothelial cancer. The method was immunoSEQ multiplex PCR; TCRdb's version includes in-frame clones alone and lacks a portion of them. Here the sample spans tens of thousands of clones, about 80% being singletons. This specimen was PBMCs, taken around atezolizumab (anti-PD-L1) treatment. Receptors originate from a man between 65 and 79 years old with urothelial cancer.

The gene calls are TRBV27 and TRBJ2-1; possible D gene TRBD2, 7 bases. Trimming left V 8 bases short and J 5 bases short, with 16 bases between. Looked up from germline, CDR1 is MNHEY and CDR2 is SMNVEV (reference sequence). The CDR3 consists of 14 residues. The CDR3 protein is CASRGAGSDNEQFF. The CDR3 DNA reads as TGTGCCAGCCGGGGGGCGGGATCGGACAATGAGCAGTTCTTC.

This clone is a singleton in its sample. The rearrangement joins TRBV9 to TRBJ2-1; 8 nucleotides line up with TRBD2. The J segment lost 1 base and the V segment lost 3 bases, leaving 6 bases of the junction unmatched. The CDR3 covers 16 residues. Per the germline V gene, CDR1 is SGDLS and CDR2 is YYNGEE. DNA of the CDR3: TGTGCCAGCAGCGAAGCGGGAGACGGTTCCTACAATGAGCAGTTCTTC. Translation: CASSEAGDGSYNEQFF.

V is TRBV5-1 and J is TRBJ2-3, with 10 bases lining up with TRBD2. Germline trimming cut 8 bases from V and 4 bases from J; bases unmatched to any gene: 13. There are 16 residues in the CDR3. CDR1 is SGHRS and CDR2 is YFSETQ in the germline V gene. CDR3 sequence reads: CASPWGSGRVADTQYF. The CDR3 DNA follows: TGCGCCAGTCCGTGGGGGAGCGGGAGGGTTGCAGATACGCAGTATTTT.